This TCR beta chain was documented in a study of blood T cell repertoires in COVID-19. Overall study: Samples of COVID-19 (acute and convalescent) were obtained from the United States, Italy and Spain. PBMCs, B-cell-depleted T cells, or T cells provided the cDNA or gDNA that made up the material.

This CDR3 is built from 15 residues. Per the germline V gene, CDR1 is SGHVS and CDR2 is FQNEAQ. Trimming stripped 5 bases from V and 1 base from J, with 12 bases between. Measured with immunoSEQ multiplex PCR; TCRdb has only the in-frame clones, and not every one. The sample gives approximately 35,000 clones, 70% to 90% of which show up once; over 7% is in the top ten. Sample: peripheral blood. The clonotype originates from a man older than 75 with active COVID-19. The gene calls are TRBV7-8 and TRBJ2-1, with D possibly TRBD2 on 6 matching bases. CDR3 coding DNA: TGTGCCAGCAGCCTTTCTAGCGCTTCCTACAATGAGCAGTTCTTC. Translation: CASSLSSASYNEQFF.